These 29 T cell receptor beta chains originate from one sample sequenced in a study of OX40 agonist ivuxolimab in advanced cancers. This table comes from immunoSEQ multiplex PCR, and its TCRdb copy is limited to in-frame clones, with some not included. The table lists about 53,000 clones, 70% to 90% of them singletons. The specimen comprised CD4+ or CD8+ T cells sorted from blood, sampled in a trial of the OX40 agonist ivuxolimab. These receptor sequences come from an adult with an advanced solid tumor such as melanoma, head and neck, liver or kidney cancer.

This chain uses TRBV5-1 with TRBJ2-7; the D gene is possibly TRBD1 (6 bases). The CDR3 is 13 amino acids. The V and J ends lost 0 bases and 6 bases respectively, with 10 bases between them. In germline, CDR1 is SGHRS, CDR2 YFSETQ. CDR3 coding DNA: TGCGCCAGCAGCTTGGCCGCCAGGGGCGAGCAGTACTTC. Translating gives CASSLAARGEQYF. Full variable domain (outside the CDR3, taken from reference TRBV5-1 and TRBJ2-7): KAGVTQTPRYLIKTRGQQVTLSCSPISGHRSVSWYQQTPGQGLQFLFEYFSETQRNKGNFPGRFSGRQFSNSRSEMNVSTLELGDSALYLCASSLAARGEQYFGPGTRLTVT.

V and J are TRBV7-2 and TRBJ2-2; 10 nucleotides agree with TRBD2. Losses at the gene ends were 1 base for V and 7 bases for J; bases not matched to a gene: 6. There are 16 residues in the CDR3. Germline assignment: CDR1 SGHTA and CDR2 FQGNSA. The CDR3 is CASSLVSSGRGGELFF. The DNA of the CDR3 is TGTGCCAGCAGCTTAGTCTCTAGCGGGAGAGGCGGGGAGCTGTTTTTT.

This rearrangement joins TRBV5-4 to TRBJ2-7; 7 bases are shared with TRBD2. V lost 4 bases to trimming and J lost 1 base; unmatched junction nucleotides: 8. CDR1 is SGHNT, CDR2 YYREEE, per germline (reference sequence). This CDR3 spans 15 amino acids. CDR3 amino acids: CASSLGGSGSYEQYF. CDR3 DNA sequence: TGTGCCAGCAGCCTAGGCGGGAGTGGGTCCTACGAGCAGTACTTC.

Written as DNA, the CDR3 is TGTGCCAGCAAAGGCGGGGGCCCAGCCGGGGGCACAGATACGCAGTATTTT. Encoded protein: CASKGGGPAGGTDTQYF. The chain recombines TRBV13 with TRBJ2-3; a weak D match, TRBD2 (7 bases). Germline lookup yields CDR1 PRHDT and CDR2 FYEKMQ (reference sequence). Between the trimmed V and J ends, which lost 7 bases and 1 base, there was a span of 21 bases. The CDR3 covers 17 residues.

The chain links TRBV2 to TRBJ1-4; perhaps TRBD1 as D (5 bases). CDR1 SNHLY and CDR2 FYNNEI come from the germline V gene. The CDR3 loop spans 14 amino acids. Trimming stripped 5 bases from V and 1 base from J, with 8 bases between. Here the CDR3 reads CASSRQITNEKLFF. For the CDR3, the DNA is TGTGCCAGCAGTAGACAGATAACTAATGAAAAACTGTTTTTT.

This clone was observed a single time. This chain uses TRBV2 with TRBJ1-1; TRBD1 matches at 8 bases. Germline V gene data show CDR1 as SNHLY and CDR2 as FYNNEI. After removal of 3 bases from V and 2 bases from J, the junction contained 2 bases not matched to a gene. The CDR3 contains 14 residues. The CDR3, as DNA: TGTGCCAGCAGTGACGGACAGGGTAACACTGAAGCTTTCTTT. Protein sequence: CASSDGQGNTEAFF.

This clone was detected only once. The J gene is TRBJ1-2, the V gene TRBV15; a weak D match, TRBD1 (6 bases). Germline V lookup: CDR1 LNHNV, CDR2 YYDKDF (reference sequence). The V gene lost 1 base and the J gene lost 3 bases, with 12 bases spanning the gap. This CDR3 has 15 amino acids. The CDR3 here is CATSRVVGGDYGYTF. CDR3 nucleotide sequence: TGTGCCACCAGCAGAGTAGTAGGGGGGGACTATGGCTACACCTTC.

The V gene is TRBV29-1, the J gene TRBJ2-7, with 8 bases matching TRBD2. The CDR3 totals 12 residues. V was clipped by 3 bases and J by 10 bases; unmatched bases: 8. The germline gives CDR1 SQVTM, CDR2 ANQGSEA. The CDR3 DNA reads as TGCAGCGTTGACGGGGGGGGAAAAAACCAGTACTTC. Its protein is CSVDGGGKNQYF.

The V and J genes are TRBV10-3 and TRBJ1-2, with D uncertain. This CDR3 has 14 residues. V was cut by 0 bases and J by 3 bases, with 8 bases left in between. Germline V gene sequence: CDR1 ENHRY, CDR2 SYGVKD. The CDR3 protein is CAISESTDYYGYTF. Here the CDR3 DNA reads TGTGCCATCAGTGAGTCGACGGACTACTATGGCTACACCTTC.

The CDR3, as DNA: TGCGCCAGCAGCTGGGGACAGAACAATGAGCAGTTCTTC. This translates into CASSWGQNNEQFF. The chain is built from TRBV5-1 and TRBJ2-1, with 7 bases lining up with TRBD1. J was trimmed by 5 bases and V by 3 bases; bases with no gene match: 2. The CDR3 runs to 13 residues. CDR1 is SGHRS, CDR2 YFSETQ, per germline.

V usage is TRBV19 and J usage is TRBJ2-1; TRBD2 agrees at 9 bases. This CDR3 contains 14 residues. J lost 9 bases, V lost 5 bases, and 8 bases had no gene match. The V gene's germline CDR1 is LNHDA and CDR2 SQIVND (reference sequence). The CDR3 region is CASSPLLAGTEQFF. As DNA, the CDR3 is TGTGCCAGTAGTCCCCTCCTAGCGGGAACTGAGCAGTTCTTC.

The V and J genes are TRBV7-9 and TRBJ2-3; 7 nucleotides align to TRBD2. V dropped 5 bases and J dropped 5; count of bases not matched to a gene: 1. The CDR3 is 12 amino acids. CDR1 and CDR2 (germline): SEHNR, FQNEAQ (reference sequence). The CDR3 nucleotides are TGTGCCAGCAGCCCGGGGGGAGATACGCAGTATTTT. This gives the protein CASSPGGDTQYF.

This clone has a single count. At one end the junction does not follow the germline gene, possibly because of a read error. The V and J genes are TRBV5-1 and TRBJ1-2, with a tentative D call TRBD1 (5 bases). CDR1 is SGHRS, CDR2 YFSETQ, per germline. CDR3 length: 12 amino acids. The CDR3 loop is CASSPGRGGYTF. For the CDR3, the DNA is TGTGCCAGCAGCCCTGGGAGGGGAGGCTACACCTTC.

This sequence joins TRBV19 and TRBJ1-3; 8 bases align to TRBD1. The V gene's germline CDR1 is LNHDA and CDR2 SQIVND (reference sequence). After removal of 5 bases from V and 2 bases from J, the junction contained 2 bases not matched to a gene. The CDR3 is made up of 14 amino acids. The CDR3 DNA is TGTGCCAGTAGTTTACAGGGGGCTGGAAACACCATATATTTT. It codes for CASSLQGAGNTIYF.

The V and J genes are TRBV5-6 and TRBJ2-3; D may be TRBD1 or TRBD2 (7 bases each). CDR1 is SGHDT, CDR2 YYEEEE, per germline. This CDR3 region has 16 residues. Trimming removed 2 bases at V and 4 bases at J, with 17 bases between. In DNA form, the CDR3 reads TGTGCCAGCAGCTTAGGCCAGGGGGGGCCGGCAGATACGCAGTATTTT. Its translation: CASSLGQGGPADTQYF.

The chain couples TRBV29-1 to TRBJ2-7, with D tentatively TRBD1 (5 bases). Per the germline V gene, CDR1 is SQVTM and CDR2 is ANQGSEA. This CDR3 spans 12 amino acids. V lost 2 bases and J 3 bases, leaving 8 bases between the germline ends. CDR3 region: CSVEQGGYEQYF. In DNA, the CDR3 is TGCAGCGTTGAACAGGGTGGCTACGAGCAGTACTTC.

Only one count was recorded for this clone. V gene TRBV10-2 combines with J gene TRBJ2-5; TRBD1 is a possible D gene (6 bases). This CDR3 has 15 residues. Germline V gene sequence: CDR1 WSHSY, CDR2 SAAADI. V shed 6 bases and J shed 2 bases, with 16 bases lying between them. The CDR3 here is CASSLVGGFQETQYF. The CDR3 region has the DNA TGCGCCAGCAGCTTAGTAGGGGGATTTCAAGAGACCCAGTACTTC.

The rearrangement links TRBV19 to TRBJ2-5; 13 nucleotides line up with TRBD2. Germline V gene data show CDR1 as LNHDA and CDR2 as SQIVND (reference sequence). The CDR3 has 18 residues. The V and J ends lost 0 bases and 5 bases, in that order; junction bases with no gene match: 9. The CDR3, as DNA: TGTGCCAGTAGTATAGAAGGGGGACTAGCGGGGTCAATGGAGACCCAGTACTTC. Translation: CASSIEGGLAGSMETQYF.

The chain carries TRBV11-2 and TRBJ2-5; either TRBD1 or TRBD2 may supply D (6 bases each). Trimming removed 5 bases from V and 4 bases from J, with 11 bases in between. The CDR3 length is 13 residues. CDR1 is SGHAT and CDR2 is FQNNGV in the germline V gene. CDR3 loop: CASSRGLGETQYF. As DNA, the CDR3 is TGTGCCAGCAGCCGGGGGCTCGGAGAGACCCAGTACTTC.

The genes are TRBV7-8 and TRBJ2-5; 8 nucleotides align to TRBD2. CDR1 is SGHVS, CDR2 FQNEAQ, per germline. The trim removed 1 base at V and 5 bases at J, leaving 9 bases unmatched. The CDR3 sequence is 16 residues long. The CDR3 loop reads CASSLDESGRGETQYF. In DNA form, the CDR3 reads TGTGCCAGCAGCTTAGATGAGAGCGGGAGAGGCGAGACCCAGTACTTC.

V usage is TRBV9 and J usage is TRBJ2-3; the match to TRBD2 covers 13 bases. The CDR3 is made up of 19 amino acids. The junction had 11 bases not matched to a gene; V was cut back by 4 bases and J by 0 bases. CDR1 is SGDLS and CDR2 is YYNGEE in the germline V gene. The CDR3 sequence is CASSPVHGTSGESTDTQYF. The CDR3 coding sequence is TGTGCCAGCAGCCCAGTTCATGGGACTAGCGGGGAAAGCACAGATACGCAGTATTTT.

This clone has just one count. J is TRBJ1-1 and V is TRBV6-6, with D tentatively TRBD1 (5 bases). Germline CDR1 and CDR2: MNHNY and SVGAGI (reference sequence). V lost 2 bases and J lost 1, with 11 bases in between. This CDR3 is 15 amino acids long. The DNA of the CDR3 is TGTGCCAGCAGTTACACGGGACGGCAGAACACTGAAGCTTTCTTT. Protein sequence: CASSYTGRQNTEAFF.

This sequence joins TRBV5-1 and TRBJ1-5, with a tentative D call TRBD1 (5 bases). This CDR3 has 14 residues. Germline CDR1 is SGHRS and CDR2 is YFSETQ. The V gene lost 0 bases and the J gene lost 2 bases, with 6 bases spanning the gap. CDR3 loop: CASSLGGGNQPQHF. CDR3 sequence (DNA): TGCGCCAGCAGCTTGGGGGGCGGCAATCAGCCCCAGCATTTT.

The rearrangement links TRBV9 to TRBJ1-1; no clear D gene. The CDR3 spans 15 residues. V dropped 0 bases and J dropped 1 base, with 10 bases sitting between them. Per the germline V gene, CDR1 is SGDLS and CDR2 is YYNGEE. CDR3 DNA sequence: TGTGCCAGCAGCGTAGGGCAGTATAAGAACACTGAAGCTTTCTTT. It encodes CASSVGQYKNTEAFF.

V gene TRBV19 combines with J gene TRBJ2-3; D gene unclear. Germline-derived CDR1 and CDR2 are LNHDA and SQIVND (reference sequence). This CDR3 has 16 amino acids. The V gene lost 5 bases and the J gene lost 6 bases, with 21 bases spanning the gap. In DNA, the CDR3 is TGTGCCAGTAGTGTCCCCTTCTTGGGGTCCAGGGATACGCAGTATTTT. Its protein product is CASSVPFLGSRDTQYF.

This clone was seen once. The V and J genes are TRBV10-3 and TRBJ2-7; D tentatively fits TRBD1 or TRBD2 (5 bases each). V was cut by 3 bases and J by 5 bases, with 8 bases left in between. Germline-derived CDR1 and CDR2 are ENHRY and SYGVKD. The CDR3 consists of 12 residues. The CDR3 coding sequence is TGTGCCATCAGTGACAGGGAGAACGAGCAGTACTTC. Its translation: CAISDRENEQYF.

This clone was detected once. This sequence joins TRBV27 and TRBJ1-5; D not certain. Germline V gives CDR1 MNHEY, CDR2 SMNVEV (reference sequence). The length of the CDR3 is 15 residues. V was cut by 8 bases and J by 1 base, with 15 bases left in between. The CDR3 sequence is CASAQSTVSNQPQHF. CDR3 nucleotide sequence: TGTGCCAGCGCCCAGAGCACAGTCAGCAATCAGCCCCAGCATTTT.

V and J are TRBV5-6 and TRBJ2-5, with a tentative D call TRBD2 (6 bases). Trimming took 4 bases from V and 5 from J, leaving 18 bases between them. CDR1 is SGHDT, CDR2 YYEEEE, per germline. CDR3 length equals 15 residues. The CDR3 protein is CASSRRSGALETQYF. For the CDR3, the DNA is TGTGCCAGCAGCCGAAGGTCGGGAGCCTTGGAGACCCAGTACTTC. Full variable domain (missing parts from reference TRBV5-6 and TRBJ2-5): DAGVTQSPTHLIKTRGQQVTLRCSPKSGHDTVSWYQQALGQGPQFIFQYYEEEERQRGNFPDRFSGHQFPNYSSELNVNALLLGDSALYLCASSRRSGALETQYFGPGTRLLVL.

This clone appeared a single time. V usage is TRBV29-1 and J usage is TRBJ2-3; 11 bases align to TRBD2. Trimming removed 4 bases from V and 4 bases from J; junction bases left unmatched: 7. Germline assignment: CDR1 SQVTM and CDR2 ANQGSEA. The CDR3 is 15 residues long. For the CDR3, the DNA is TGCAGCGTTGGGGGAGTAGCGGGAGGGCCAGATACGCAGTATTTT. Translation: CSVGGVAGGPDTQYF.